The next 6 T cell receptor beta chains were all read from a single sample in a study of cytomegalovirus exposure and HLA in healthy donors. It was with 60 Vbeta and 13 Jbeta primers that the PCR ran. Profiling relied on immunoSEQ multiplex PCR, and the TCRdb table lists in-frame clones only, not all of them. The table has tens of thousands of clones, about 80% seen once. Material for sequencing was PBMCs. The receptor set was obtained from a man aged 25-45 years in good health and CMV-seronegative.

The V gene is TRBV7-2, the J gene TRBJ1-2; 7 bases line up with TRBD1. Looked up from germline, CDR1 is SGHTA and CDR2 is FQGNSA. This CDR3 is built from 13 residues. V lost 5 bases, J lost 8 bases, and 8 bases stayed unmatched. CDR3 in DNA: TGTGCCAGCAGCCGGGACAGCCTCTTAGGCTACACCTTC. Its translation is CASSRDSLLGYTF.

V is TRBV9 and J is TRBJ2-2, with a tentative D call TRBD2 (6 bases). CDR3 length: 13 residues. In germline, CDR1 is SGDLS, CDR2 YYNGEE. V was shortened by 4 bases and J by 7 bases, with 11 bases between the two germline ends. CDR3 sequence: CASSFGLFGELFF. In DNA, the CDR3 is TGTGCCAGCAGCTTTGGACTATTCGGGGAGCTGTTTTTT.

V gene TRBV25-1 combines with J gene TRBJ1-2; a weak D match, TRBD1 (6 bases). V lost 6 bases to trimming and J lost 6 bases, with 17 bases between them. The CDR3 spans 14 residues. Germline CDR1 is MGHDK and CDR2 is SYGVNS. Here the CDR3 reads CASSFSGGGDGYTF. In nucleotides, the CDR3 is TGTGCCAGCAGCTTCTCCGGGGGGGGCGATGGCTACACCTTC.

This clone showed up just a few times. The chain carries TRBV5-4 and TRBJ1-1; D perhaps matches TRBD1 (6 bases). Trimming took 0 bases from V and 1 from J, leaving 10 bases between them. Germline CDR1 is SGHNT and CDR2 is YYREEE (reference sequence). The CDR3 spans 15 residues. CDR3 nucleotide sequence: TGTGCCAGCAGCTTGGGGGGGCCGGCGAACACTGAAGCTTTCTTT. It is translated as CASSLGGPANTEAFF.

This clone was seen a few times. The gene calls are TRBV25-1 and TRBJ2-1; TRBD1 is a possible D gene (5 bases). The V gene lost 5 bases and the J gene lost 10 bases, with 12 bases spanning the gap. CDR1 MGHDK and CDR2 SYGVNS come from the germline V gene. The CDR3 is 12 amino acids. CDR3 in amino acids: CASSIQGSEQFF. Written as DNA, the CDR3 is TGTGCCAGCAGTATTCAGGGTAGCGAGCAGTTCTTC.

This clone was counted only a few times. V and J are TRBV5-4 and TRBJ2-2; 12 bases map to TRBD2. Germline V gene data show CDR1 as SGHNT and CDR2 as YYREEE (reference sequence). Germline trimming cut 3 bases from V and 7 bases from J; bases unmatched to any gene: 10. This CDR3 comprises 17 residues. The CDR3 reads CASSSDSSGRAVGELFF. Here the CDR3 DNA reads TGTGCCAGCAGCTCAGACTCTAGCGGGAGGGCCGTCGGGGAGCTGTTTTTT. The full variable domain, rest sourced from reference TRBV5-4 and TRBJ2-2, is ETGVTQSPTHLIKTRGQQVTLRCSSQSGHNTVSWYQQALGQGPQFIFQYYREEENGRGNFPPRFSGLQFPNYSSELNVNALELDDSALYLCASSSDSSGRAVGELFFGEGSRLTVL.